These 20 T cell receptor beta chains originate from one sample sequenced in a study of shared clonotypes between healthy human individuals. Generated by immunoSEQ multiplex PCR, the TCRdb table keeps only in-frame clones and is missing some. The table has millions of clones, over 85% seen once. Sample: naive CD4+ T cells sorted from blood. Sample subset: CD45RA+ positively selected. The receptors were gathered from a man in his late teens or twenties in good health.

As to this clone: The identical CDR3 is also encoded by other nucleotide sequences in the sample. This chain links TRBV4-1 with TRBJ2-2; perhaps TRBD1 as D (6 bases). With 3 bases removed from V and 1 base from J, the gap between germline ends came to 9 bases. This CDR3 comprises 15 residues. Germline V gene sequence: CDR1 MGHRA, CDR2 YSYEKL. CDR3 nucleotides: TGCGCCAGCAGCCAGGAACAGGGGAACACCGGGGAGCTGTTTTTT. Its protein is CASSQEQGNTGELFF.

The J gene is TRBJ1-1, the V gene TRBV7-2; D call uncertain. In germline, CDR1 is SGHTA, CDR2 FQGNSA. V lost 2 bases and J lost 4, with 14 bases in between. The CDR3 has 15 residues. The CDR3 coding sequence is TGTGCCAGCAGCTTAAATGAGGGTAGTAGCACTGAAGCTTTCTTT. Amino acids: CASSLNEGSSTEAFF.

The V gene is TRBV7-2, the J gene TRBJ2-2; TRBD2 aligns across 10 bases. J gave up 5 bases and V 4 bases, and 10 bases lay outside the gene matches. The CDR3 is 17 amino acids. The germline V gene has CDR1 SGHTA and CDR2 FQGNSA. The CDR3 DNA follows: TGTGCCAGCAGCTCGCCGCATCTAGCGGGAGTTACCGGGGAGCTGTTTTTT. Protein: CASSSPHLAGVTGELFF.

The chain combines TRBV7-9 with TRBJ1-1; D is undetermined. The CDR3 runs 14 residues. Germline V gene lookup returns CDR1 SEHNR and CDR2 FQNEAQ (reference sequence). Trimming took off 4 bases at V and 2 bases at J, with 11 bases between the two ends. In DNA, the CDR3 is TGTGCCAGCAGCTCGCAGACACCTAACACTGAAGCTTTCTTT. It encodes CASSSQTPNTEAFF.

The genes are TRBV5-1 and TRBJ1-1, with a weak D call TRBD1 (5 bases). CDR1 and CDR2 (germline): SGHRS, YFSETQ. V shed 4 bases and J shed 1 base, with 11 bases lying between them. This CDR3 is 14 amino acids long. The CDR3 coding sequence is TGCGCCAGCAGCCCATCCGGGGGGAACACTGAAGCTTTCTTT. Its protein product is CASSPSGGNTEAFF.

As regards this clone: In the same sample, other DNA sequences code for this CDR3. V usage is TRBV2 and J usage is TRBJ2-7; possible D gene TRBD2, 6 bases. The germline gives CDR1 SNHLY, CDR2 FYNNEI. The V gene lost 6 bases and the J gene lost 3 bases, with 12 bases spanning the gap. The CDR3 totals 13 residues. CDR3 loop: CASSVLGGYEQYF. Here the CDR3 DNA reads TGTGCCAGCAGCGTCCTGGGGGGCTACGAGCAGTACTTC.

This clone was found once. At the DNA level, this CDR3 is encoded by other sequences in the same sample as well. The chain has TRBV5-1 and TRBJ2-5; 9 nucleotides align to TRBD1. Looked up from germline, CDR1 is SGHRS and CDR2 is YFSETQ. There are 14 residues in the CDR3. V shed 7 bases and J 5 bases; nucleotides not matched to a gene: 9. In DNA, the CDR3 is TGCGCCAGCTCGTCGGGACAGGGAGGGGAGACCCAGTACTTC. This sequence encodes CASSSGQGGETQYF.

This chain connects TRBV18 to TRBJ1-1; D is uncertain. The CDR3 spans 14 residues. Trimming removed 3 bases from V and 1 base from J, with 9 bases in between. The germline CDR1 and CDR2 sequences are KGHSH and LQKENI. The CDR3 nucleotides are TGTGCCAGCTCACCGTTTCCGGGGAACACTGAAGCTTTCTTT. Amino acid sequence: CASSPFPGNTEAFF.

This clone is a singleton in its sample. J is TRBJ2-3 and V is TRBV7-9; tentative D call: TRBD1 (5 bases). Trimming left V 7 bases short and J 3 bases short, with 17 bases between. Germline V gene lookup returns CDR1 SEHNR and CDR2 FQNEAQ (reference sequence). This CDR3 contains 15 residues. In nucleotides, the CDR3 is TGTGCCAGCAACCTAATAGGGGCTGGGACAGATACGCAGTATTTT. Translation: CASNLIGAGTDTQYF.

This chain connects TRBV4-1 to TRBJ1-2; a weak D match, TRBD1 (6 bases). Germline CDR1 MGHRA, CDR2 YSYEKL. The CDR3 is 19 residues long. The V and J ends lost 4 bases and 2 bases respectively, with 26 bases between them. CDR3 amino acids: CASSLHPGPPTGINYGYTF. In DNA, the CDR3 is TGCGCCAGCAGCCTCCACCCGGGCCCCCCGACAGGCATCAACTATGGCTACACCTTC.

V and J are TRBV5-6 and TRBJ2-5, with 15 bases lining up with TRBD2. Germline CDR1 SGHDT, CDR2 YYEEEE. Losses at the gene ends were 4 bases for V and 4 bases for J; bases not matched to a gene: 5. The CDR3 is 16 amino acids. For the CDR3, the DNA is TGTGCCAGCAGCAATCCGGGACTAGCGGGAGGAGAGACCCAGTACTTC. Translating gives CASSNPGLAGGETQYF.

V gene TRBV5-1 combines with J gene TRBJ2-3; 8 nucleotides agree with TRBD2. Germline-derived CDR1 and CDR2 are SGHRS and YFSETQ. The CDR3 consists of 15 residues. The junction had 4 bases not matched to a gene; V was cut back by 4 bases and J by 0 bases. This CDR3 reads CASSISGGSTDTQYF. The CDR3 DNA follows: TGCGCCAGCAGCATAAGCGGGGGCAGCACAGATACGCAGTATTTT.

This rearrangement joins TRBV7-6 to TRBJ2-5; TRBD1 is a possible D gene (6 bases). Germline V gene lookup returns CDR1 SGHVS and CDR2 FNYEAQ. The CDR3 has 14 amino acids. V was trimmed by 5 bases and J by 4 bases, leaving 14 bases between them. The CDR3 coding sequence is TGTGCCAGCAGCGTGCCCGGACAGTCAGAGACCCAGTACTTC. This sequence encodes CASSVPGQSETQYF.

The chain links TRBV6-1 to TRBJ2-3, with 7 nucleotides matching TRBD1. Germline loops: CDR1 MNHNS, CDR2 SASEGT. V was pared by 6 bases and J by 1 base, with 7 bases of the junction left unmatched. The CDR3 sequence is 15 residues long. Here the CDR3 DNA reads TGTGCCAGCAGCTCGACAGGGTCGGGCACAGATACGCAGTATTTT. The encoded protein is CASSSTGSGTDTQYF.

This clone was found once. This may arise from a read error, as a much more abundant clone is one base away. A read error is likely, as this CDR3 ends without the conserved phenylalanine or tryptophan. The chain recombines TRBV29-1 with TRBJ2-7; TRBD1 aligns across 9 bases. The ends lost 4 bases at V and 1 base at J; junction bases unmatched: 2. The CDR3 sequence is 13 residues long. Germline V gene lookup returns CDR1 SQVTM and CDR2 ANQGSEA. The CDR3 sequence: CSVGQGVSYEQYL. CDR3 bases: TGCAGCGTTGGACAGGGGGTATCCTACGAGCAGTACCTC.

With respect to this clone: Distinct nucleotide sequences in the sample also encode this CDR3. The DNA of the CDR3 is TGTGCCAGCTCACCGGCAGGGGCGAACACTGAAGCTTTCTTT. This codes for CASSPAGANTEAFF. This sequence joins TRBV18 and TRBJ1-1, with D perhaps matching TRBD1 (6 bases). The CDR3 loop spans 14 amino acids. The V and J ends lost 3 bases and 1 base respectively, with 9 bases between them. Looked up from germline, CDR1 is KGHSH and CDR2 is LQKENI.

The J gene is TRBJ2-1, the V gene TRBV9; the match to TRBD2 covers 15 bases. Trimming cost V 3 bases and J 9 bases; bases outside gene matches: 7. The germline V gene has CDR1 SGDLS and CDR2 YYNGEE. CDR3 length: 16 residues. In DNA form, the CDR3 reads TGTGCCAGCAGCGCCCTCCCGGGACTAGCGGGAGGTGAGCAGTTCTTC. Protein: CASSALPGLAGGEQFF.

J is TRBJ1-2 and V is TRBV29-1, with TRBD1 matching 7 bases. CDR3 length: 11 amino acids. V lost 5 bases, J lost 7 bases, and 4 bases stayed unmatched. Per the germline V gene, CDR1 is SQVTM and CDR2 is ANQGSEA. The DNA of the CDR3 is TGCAGCGTTAACAGGGGAGGTGGCTACACCTTC. This translates into CSVNRGGGYTF.

This clone has a single count. The chain is built from TRBV6-1 and TRBJ1-5; D perhaps matches TRBD1 (5 bases). Germline-derived CDR1 and CDR2 are MNHNS and SASEGT. V lost 5 bases and J 5 bases, leaving 16 bases between the germline ends. The CDR3 sequence is 15 residues long. Here the CDR3 reads CASSRTERDYQPQHF. In nucleotides, the CDR3 is TGTGCCAGCAGTAGGACTGAACGGGACTATCAGCCCCAGCATTTT.

J is TRBJ1-1 and V is TRBV4-1, with 11 positions matching TRBD1. This CDR3 is built from 17 residues. With 0 bases clipped from V and 1 base from J, the junction kept 4 bases outside the gene matches. In germline, CDR1 is MGHRA, CDR2 YSYEKL. CDR3 in DNA: TGCGCCAGCAGCCAAGATCGGACAGGGGGCCCGAACACTGAAGCTTTCTTT. Residues: CASSQDRTGGPNTEAFF.